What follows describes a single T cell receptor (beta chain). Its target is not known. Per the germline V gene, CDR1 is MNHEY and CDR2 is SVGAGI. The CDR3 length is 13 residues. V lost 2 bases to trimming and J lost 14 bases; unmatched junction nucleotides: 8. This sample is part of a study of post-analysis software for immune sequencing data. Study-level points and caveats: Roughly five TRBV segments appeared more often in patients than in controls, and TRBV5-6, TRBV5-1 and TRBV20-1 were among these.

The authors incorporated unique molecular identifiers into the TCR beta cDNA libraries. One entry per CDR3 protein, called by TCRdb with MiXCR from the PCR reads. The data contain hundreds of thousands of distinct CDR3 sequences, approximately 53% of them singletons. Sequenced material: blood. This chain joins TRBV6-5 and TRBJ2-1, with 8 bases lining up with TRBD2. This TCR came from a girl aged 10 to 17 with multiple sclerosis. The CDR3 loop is CASSYEPGTRKFF. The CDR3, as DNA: TGTGCCAGCAGTTACGAACCCGGGACTAGGAAGTTCTTC.